This T cell receptor beta chain was recovered during a study of T cell repertoires in cytomegalovirus infection. TCRdb ran MiXCR on the reads and lists one entry per CDR3 protein. The sample shows roughly 250,000 distinct CDR3 sequences, 9% to 15% of them seen only once. This clonotype was picked up many times. Per germline, CDR1 SNHLY and CDR2 FYNNEI. V was cut by 6 bases and J by 10 bases, with 19 bases left in between. The CDR3 sequence is 15 residues long. The receptor was derived from a human donor in good health (CMV status not recorded). Some clones in this sample may be carry-over from other donors' samples. This chain uses TRBV2 with TRBJ1-6, with a weak D call TRBD1 (6 bases). The material sequenced was PBMCs. CDR3 DNA: TGTGCCAGCAGAGGTGTTGGACAGATGGGATCACCCCTCCACTTT. It translates to CASRGVGQMGSPLHF. Combining the CDR3 with reference TRBV2 and TRBJ1-6 gives the whole variable domain EPEVTQTPSHQVTQMGQEVILRCVPISNHLYFYWYRQILGQKVEFLVSFYNNEISEKSEIFDDQFSVERPDGSNFTLKIRSTKLEDSAMYFCASRGVGQMGSPLHFGNGTRLTVT.